Below, 21 T cell receptor beta chains from the same sample are listed, as sequenced in a study of blood T cell repertoires in COVID-19. Sequencing was performed with immunoSEQ multiplex PCR; in TCRdb, only in-frame clones are kept and a portion is missing. Seen here are approximately 200,000 clones, over 75% observed once, and the top ten hold around 12%. The source material was peripheral blood. All receptors come from a woman aged 45 to 65 with acute or convalescent COVID-19.

The CDR3 here is CASSASTPGRGPGELFF. The CDR3 DNA follows: TGTGCCAGCTCAGCCTCAACCCCGGGCAGGGGGCCCGGGGAGCTGTTTTTT. The gene calls are TRBV18 and TRBJ2-2, with 8 bases fitting TRBD1. This CDR3 spans 17 amino acids. CDR1 and CDR2 from the germline V gene are KGHSH and LQKENI. The V gene end was trimmed by 5 bases and the J gene end by 6 bases; junction bases not matched to a gene: 14. Looking up the rest from reference TRBV18 and TRBJ2-2 gives the full variable domain: NAGVMQNPRHLVRRRGQEARLRCSPMKGHSHVYWYRQLPEEGLKFMVYLQKENIIDESGMPKERFSAEFPKEGPSILRIQQVVRGDSAAYFCASSASTPGRGPGELFFGEGSRLTVL.

The chain combines TRBV18 with TRBJ1-3, with TRBD1 matching 9 bases. V shed 3 bases and J 2 bases; nucleotides not matched to a gene: 11. This CDR3 comprises 18 residues. Germline CDR1 and CDR2: KGHSH and LQKENI. The DNA for the CDR3 is TGTGCCAGCTCACCCGGAGGGACAGGGCTCCTCGCTGGAAACACCATATATTTT. This gives the protein CASSPGGTGLLAGNTIYF.

The chain carries TRBV27 and TRBJ1-2; TRBD1 matches at 9 bases. The germline CDR1 and CDR2 sequences are MNHEY and SMNVEV (reference sequence). This CDR3 region has 15 residues. V lost 3 bases to trimming and J lost 8 bases; unmatched junction nucleotides: 10. The CDR3 protein is CASSFHPGTGYGYTF. The CDR3 coding sequence is TGTGCCAGCAGTTTCCACCCCGGGACAGGGTACGGCTACACCTTC.

This clone was seen once. The chain employs TRBV7-6 and TRBJ1-1; no firm D call. CDR1 and CDR2 from the germline V gene are SGHVS and FNYEAQ. Trimming cost V 2 bases and J 3 bases, with 7 bases left between them. The CDR3 has 13 amino acids. CDR3 loop: CASSLQSYTEAFF. As DNA, the CDR3 is TGTGCCAGCAGCTTACAGTCTTACACTGAAGCTTTCTTT.

The chain carries TRBV6-5 and TRBJ1-1; D is undetermined. Trimming pared 2 bases from V and 0 bases from J, leaving 10 bases between. There are 15 residues in the CDR3. The germline V gene encodes CDR1 MNHEY and CDR2 SVGAGI. DNA of the CDR3: TGTGCCAGCAGTTACGGCCGCCAAATGAACACTGAAGCTTTCTTT. This sequence encodes CASSYGRQMNTEAFF.

This clone was seen more than once but under ten times. V and J are TRBV15 and TRBJ2-7, with D possibly matching TRBD2 (6 bases). CDR1 is LNHNV, CDR2 YYDKDF, per germline (reference sequence). CDR3 length: 15 residues. V lost 0 bases, J lost 3 bases, and 12 bases lay in between. CDR3 bases: TGTGCCACCAGCAGAGATATTGGCGGGGACTACGAGCAGTACTTC. It yields the protein CATSRDIGGDYEQYF.

The rearrangement links TRBV6-5 to TRBJ1-5; D gene ambiguous. Germline V lookup: CDR1 MNHEY, CDR2 SVGAGI. V dropped 5 bases and J dropped 7 bases, with 18 bases sitting between them. The CDR3 has 15 amino acids. CDR3 protein: CASSRGVEERQPQHF. CDR3 DNA: TGTGCCAGCAGTCGCGGCGTAGAGGAGAGACAGCCCCAGCATTTT.

This chain connects TRBV4-1 to TRBJ2-7; 10 nucleotides agree with TRBD1. The V gene's germline CDR1 is MGHRA and CDR2 YSYEKL. This CDR3 is 15 amino acids long. V lost 1 base to trimming and J lost 3 bases; unmatched junction nucleotides: 3. The CDR3 bases are TGCGCCAGCAGCCAAGGAGGGACAGGGGTCTACGAGCAGTACTTC. Amino acid sequence: CASSQGGTGVYEQYF.

The rearrangement joins TRBV10-2 to TRBJ2-2, with 7 nucleotides matching TRBD2. Germline-derived CDR1 and CDR2 are WSHSY and SAAADI. This CDR3 is 14 amino acids long. J was trimmed by 0 bases and V by 8 bases; bases with no gene match: 3. The CDR3 DNA is TGCGCCAGCGTCGGGGGGACGAACACCGGGGAGCTGTTTTTT. Amino acid sequence: CASVGGTNTGELFF.

J is TRBJ1-1 and V is TRBV12-3 or TRBV12-4; a weak D match, TRBD1 (6 bases). The CDR3 is 13 residues long. Trimming stripped 7 bases from V and 5 bases from J, with 14 bases between. DNA of the CDR3: TGTGCCAGCACCCCCTCCGGGACAACTGAAGCTTTCTTT. This gives the protein CASTPSGTTEAFF.

J is TRBJ1-1 and V is TRBV29-1; possible D gene TRBD1, 5 bases. This CDR3 is 13 amino acids long. Germline CDR1 SQVTM, CDR2 ANQGSEA. The germline V and J ends were trimmed by 4 bases and 1 base, with 10 bases remaining between them. Here the CDR3 reads CSVVQGTNTEAFF. The CDR3, as DNA: TGCAGCGTTGTTCAGGGAACGAACACTGAAGCTTTCTTT.

As concerns this clone: This sample includes further DNA sequences coding for the same CDR3. The V gene is TRBV12-3 or TRBV12-4, the J gene TRBJ1-1, with a tentative D call TRBD1 (5 bases). Trimming took 6 bases from V and 1 from J, leaving 9 bases between them. The CDR3 sequence is 13 residues long. CDR3 sequence reads: CASRPTGNTEAFF. CDR3 bases: TGTGCCAGCAGGCCAACAGGGAACACTGAAGCTTTCTTT.

This chain uses TRBV30 with TRBJ1-2; unclear D gene. The CDR3 contains 14 residues. Trimming took 0 bases from V and 1 from J, leaving 9 bases between them. The germline gives CDR1 GTSNPN, CDR2 SVGIG (reference sequence). The CDR3 DNA sequence: TGTGCCTGGAGTGTAAAGAGCTTTAACTATGGCTACACCTTC. Protein sequence: CAWSVKSFNYGYTF.

The V call is TRBV28, the J call TRBJ1-2; 7 bases are shared with TRBD1. J was trimmed by 4 bases and V by 6 bases; bases with no gene match: 5. The V gene's germline CDR1 is MDHEN and CDR2 SYDVKM. The CDR3 contains 13 residues. CDR3: CASSETGVYGYTF. In DNA, the CDR3 is TGTGCCAGCAGCGAAACAGGGGTCTATGGCTACACCTTC.

This chain links TRBV19 with TRBJ1-3; D might be TRBD1 (6 bases). The V and J ends lost 9 bases and 2 bases respectively, with 14 bases between them. The CDR3 has 14 residues. CDR1 is LNHDA and CDR2 is SQIVND in the germline V gene (reference sequence). The CDR3 DNA reads as TGTGCCAGCCGGGACACTGGGACTGGAAACACCATATATTTT. It specifies CASRDTGTGNTIYF.

The rearrangement joins TRBV28 to TRBJ2-5; 8 positions match TRBD1. With V trimmed by 5 bases and J by 5 bases, 10 bases remained unmatched. CDR3 length: 15 amino acids. From germline, CDR1 is MDHEN and CDR2 SYDVKM. The CDR3 protein is CASSPQGAAAETQYF. The CDR3 DNA reads as TGTGCCAGCAGTCCCCAGGGGGCAGCAGCCGAGACCCAGTACTTC. The full variable domain, with the rest looked up from reference TRBV28 and TRBJ2-5, is DVKVTQSSRYLVKRTGEKVFLECVQDMDHENMFWYRQDPGLGLRLIYFSYDVKMKEKGDIPEGYSVSREKKERFSLILESASTNQTSMYLCASSPQGAAAETQYFGPGTRLLVL.

J is TRBJ2-5 and V is TRBV28; 12 nucleotides line up with TRBD2. The CDR3 runs 15 residues. CDR1 and CDR2 from the germline V gene are MDHEN and SYDVKM. The V segment lost 3 bases and the J segment 1 base; nucleotides outside the gene matches: 0. In nucleotides, the CDR3 is TGTGCCAGCAGTTTGACTAGCGGGGGCCAAGAGACCCAGTACTTC. Amino acid sequence: CASSLTSGGQETQYF.

The chain carries TRBV7-6 and TRBJ2-1; D is possibly TRBD2 (7 bases). Deletions cut 1 base from V and 6 bases from J, with 16 bases between. The CDR3 is 16 amino acids. Germline V CDR1 and CDR2: SGHVS, FNYEAQ. CDR3 protein: CASSLVGGADGNEQFF. In nucleotides, the CDR3 is TGTGCCAGCAGCTTAGTAGGGGGGGCGGATGGCAATGAGCAGTTCTTC.

The CDR3 DNA sequence: TGCGCCAGCAGCCAAGCCTTGACTGGACTAGCGAGTGATACGCAGTATTTT. Residues: CASSQALTGLASDTQYF. V and J are TRBV4-3 and TRBJ2-3, with TRBD2 matching 9 bases. The CDR3 consists of 17 residues. V shed 1 base and J 6 bases; nucleotides not matched to a gene: 11. CDR1 LGHNA and CDR2 YSLEER come from the germline V gene.

The chain uses TRBV5-5 and TRBJ1-1, with D unclear. V was pared by 4 bases and J by 0 bases, with 19 bases between. The length of the CDR3 is 17 residues. Germline V CDR1 and CDR2: SGHKS, YYEKEE (reference sequence). The CDR3 sequence is CASSLATFPRLNTEAFF. The CDR3 region has the DNA TGTGCCAGCAGCCTTGCGACTTTTCCCCGTCTGAACACTGAAGCTTTCTTT. Looking up the rest from reference TRBV5-5 and TRBJ1-1 gives the full variable domain: DAGVTQSPTHLIKTRGQQVTLRCSPISGHKSVSWYQQVLGQGPQFIFQYYEKEERGRGNFPDRFSARQFPNYSSELNVNALLLGDSALYLCASSLATFPRLNTEAFFGQGTRLTVV.

The V call is TRBV10-3, the J call TRBJ1-5; 8 bases are a match to TRBD1. In germline, CDR1 is ENHRY, CDR2 SYGVKD. Trimming took 10 bases from V and 7 from J; bases not matched to a gene: 6. The CDR3 is 12 residues long. The CDR3 DNA reads as TGTGCCAAGGGCCGGACAGGGCAGCCCCAGCATTTT. It yields the protein CAKGRTGQPQHF.